Listed below are T cell receptor beta chains from one sample, sequenced in a study of blood T cell repertoires in COVID-19. Profiled with immunoSEQ multiplex PCR; TCRdb holds only in-frame clones, not every one. Among around 260,000 clones listed, roughly 85% were seen once. Specimen: peripheral blood. The source of these receptors is a woman aged 45-65 years who had recovered from COVID-19. Both conserved end residues are part of each CDR3. A D gene is named only where the DNA matches it firmly.

j_call: TRBJ1-2; d_call: NA; v_call: TRBV2; cdr3_aa: CASRPGTATYGYTF
j_call: TRBJ2-2; d_call: NA; v_call: TRBV5-4; cdr3_aa: CASSFHGELFF
j_call: TRBJ1-2; d_call: TRBD1; v_call: TRBV11-2; cdr3_aa: CASSPGQGALHGYTF
j_call: TRBJ2-1; d_call: NA; v_call: TRBV19; cdr3_aa: CASRRVPSYNEQFF
j_call: TRBJ1-6; d_call: TRBD1; v_call: TRBV10-1; cdr3_aa: CASRRDRGRQSYNSPLHF
j_call: TRBJ1-1; d_call: TRBD1; v_call: TRBV6-2/TRBV6-3; cdr3_aa: CASSRQGDAFF
j_call: TRBJ1-6; d_call: TRBD1; v_call: TRBV6-5; cdr3_aa: CATYPGQGNSPLHF
j_call: TRBJ1-5; d_call: NA; v_call: TRBV3-1/TRBV3-2; cdr3_aa: CASSLPRLSNQPQHF
j_call: TRBJ2-2; d_call: NA; v_call: TRBV6-2/TRBV6-3; cdr3_aa: CASRPSGDVTGELFF
j_call: TRBJ2-1; d_call: NA; v_call: TRBV28; cdr3_aa: CATGQSYNEQFF
j_call: TRBJ1-5; d_call: NA; v_call: TRBV5-1; cdr3_aa: CASSLGPQGSNQPQHF
j_call: TRBJ1-6; d_call: NA; v_call: TRBV4-1; cdr3_aa: CASSPESSYNSPLHF
j_call: TRBJ2-3; d_call: TRBD1; v_call: TRBV3-1/TRBV3-2; cdr3_aa: CASSPGTGSLTDTQYF
j_call: TRBJ1-1; d_call: NA; v_call: TRBV9; cdr3_aa: CASSVGPGGLTEAFF
j_call: TRBJ2-7; d_call: TRBD2; v_call: TRBV28; cdr3_aa: CASSLGGDSYEQYF
j_call: TRBJ1-2; d_call: NA; v_call: TRBV4-1; cdr3_aa: CASSQEDSRANYGYTF
j_call: TRBJ1-2; d_call: NA; v_call: TRBV4-1; cdr3_aa: CASSQTSREANGYTF
j_call: TRBJ2-5; d_call: NA; v_call: TRBV28; cdr3_aa: CASSHPRSQETQYF
j_call: TRBJ2-7; d_call: NA; v_call: TRBV4-3; cdr3_aa: CASSHAAGSPRIEQYF
j_call: TRBJ1-1; d_call: TRBD1; v_call: TRBV29-1; cdr3_aa: CSVNRGPTEAFF
j_call: TRBJ2-7; d_call: TRBD2; v_call: TRBV19; cdr3_aa: CASSMLAGGGEQYF
j_call: TRBJ2-7; d_call: TRBD1; v_call: TRBV12-3/TRBV12-4; cdr3_aa: CASSLNRGLEQYF
j_call: TRBJ2-5; d_call: TRBD1; v_call: TRBV7-2; cdr3_aa: CASSFNRGIETQYF
j_call: TRBJ1-5; d_call: NA; v_call: TRBV19; cdr3_aa: CASSMTGFSNQPQHF
j_call: TRBJ2-2; d_call: TRBD1; v_call: TRBV19; cdr3_aa: CASSIGTGRTGELFF
j_call: TRBJ1-2; d_call: TRBD1; v_call: TRBV6-4; cdr3_aa: CASSDQGVGGYTF
j_call: TRBJ1-5; d_call: NA; v_call: TRBV18; cdr3_aa: CASSDSFNQPQHF
j_call: TRBJ1-2; d_call: TRBD1; v_call: TRBV28; cdr3_aa: CASTVGQGAFYGYTF
j_call: TRBJ2-7; d_call: TRBD1; v_call: TRBV28; cdr3_aa: CASIPGQGAGEQYF
j_call: TRBJ1-6; d_call: NA; v_call: TRBV3-1/TRBV3-2; cdr3_aa: CASSRTPYNSPLHF
j_call: TRBJ2-1; d_call: TRBD2; v_call: TRBV6-2/TRBV6-3; cdr3_aa: CASSLGTSGGSYNEQFF
j_call: TRBJ1-4; d_call: NA; v_call: TRBV5-1; cdr3_aa: CASSLSRNEKLFF
j_call: TRBJ1-2; d_call: NA; v_call: TRBV27; cdr3_aa: CASSRNRGEYGYTF
j_call: TRBJ1-2; d_call: NA; v_call: TRBV9; cdr3_aa: CASSVGLQGVYGYTF
j_call: TRBJ1-3; d_call: NA; v_call: TRBV23-1; cdr3_aa: CASSQHVSGNTIYF
j_call: TRBJ1-1; d_call: NA; v_call: TRBV4-2; cdr3_aa: CASSQDYSYNTEAFF
j_call: TRBJ1-2; d_call: TRBD1; v_call: TRBV28; cdr3_aa: CASRSTGTGYTF
j_call: TRBJ2-5; d_call: TRBD1; v_call: TRBV5-4; cdr3_aa: CASSLANTDRGPSSVETQYF
j_call: TRBJ1-3; d_call: TRBD1; v_call: TRBV9; cdr3_aa: CASSFTWTGGSGNTIYF
j_call: TRBJ1-1; d_call: NA; v_call: TRBV10-3; cdr3_aa: CAISESLSREIAFF
j_call: TRBJ2-2; d_call: TRBD1; v_call: TRBV6-4; cdr3_aa: CASSETQGAPGELFF
j_call: TRBJ1-4; d_call: TRBD1; v_call: TRBV28; cdr3_aa: CASSPGTGVYNEKLFF
j_call: TRBJ2-7; d_call: NA; v_call: TRBV18; cdr3_aa: CASSSAPGDWYEQYF
j_call: TRBJ1-1; d_call: TRBD1; v_call: TRBV19; cdr3_aa: CASSITGRGPRDTEAFF
j_call: TRBJ1-3; d_call: NA; v_call: TRBV4-3; cdr3_aa: CASSREAGLTYFEGNTIYF
j_call: TRBJ1-3; d_call: TRBD1; v_call: TRBV19; cdr3_aa: CASSIVGRTGKRNTIYF